This TCR beta chain was documented in a study of early T cells in non-severe SARS-CoV-2 infection. In the study overall: Unpaired chains resulted from sequencing bulk RNA of unsorted whole blood. Notes on the study in general: VDJdb-based matching was biased toward anti-spike CD8 responses and missed private and CD4 specificities.

In its sample, this clonotype was seen many times. Its antigen is not known. Individual cDNA molecules were tagged with unique molecular identifiers. TCRdb reprocessed the 5' RACE reads via MiXCR and lists one record per CDR3 protein. In the table there are more than 95,000 distinct CDR3 sequences, roughly 17% of which are singletons. This CDR3 has 17 residues. Germline V CDR1 and CDR2: LGHNA, YSLEER. With 0 bases clipped from V and 5 bases from J, the junction kept 9 bases outside the gene matches. Sequenced input: whole blood. The rearrangement links TRBV4-3 to TRBJ1-2, with TRBD1 matching 10 bases. The sequence derives from an adult who was a healthcare worker with PCR-confirmed SARS-CoV-2 infection or an uninfected control (not recorded which). For the CDR3, the DNA is TGCGCCAGCAGCCAAGATCGTCGGGACAGGGGAAATTATGGCTACACCTTC. Translating it yields CASSQDRRDRGNYGYTF.